This TCR beta chain derives from a study of cytomegalovirus exposure and HLA in healthy donors. Overall study context: Findings of an earlier analysis included roughly 110 million unique TCR beta sequences from 200 million or so T cells.

The germline CDR1 and CDR2 sequences are MNHEY and SVGAGI. The ends lost 5 bases at V and 5 bases at J; junction bases unmatched: 4. This CDR3 is built from 14 residues. The PCR contained 60 Vbeta and 13 Jbeta primers. Libraries were prepared by immunoSEQ multiplex PCR; TCRdb keeps only in-frame clonotypes and omits some of them. The specimen's table records some 72,000 clones. A remark on this clone: The target antigen is unknown.

General study points: TCR beta chains numbering more than 150 were designated cytomegalovirus-associated.

Sequences were obtained from PBMCs. This TCR was sampled from a man aged 25-45 years in good health and CMV-seronegative. V gene TRBV6-5 combines with J gene TRBJ2-3, with TRBD2 identical over 10 bases. In DNA, the CDR3 is TGTGCCAGCAGTCGGGGACTAGCGATAGATACGCAGTATTTT. Translated, it gives CASSRGLAIDTQYF.